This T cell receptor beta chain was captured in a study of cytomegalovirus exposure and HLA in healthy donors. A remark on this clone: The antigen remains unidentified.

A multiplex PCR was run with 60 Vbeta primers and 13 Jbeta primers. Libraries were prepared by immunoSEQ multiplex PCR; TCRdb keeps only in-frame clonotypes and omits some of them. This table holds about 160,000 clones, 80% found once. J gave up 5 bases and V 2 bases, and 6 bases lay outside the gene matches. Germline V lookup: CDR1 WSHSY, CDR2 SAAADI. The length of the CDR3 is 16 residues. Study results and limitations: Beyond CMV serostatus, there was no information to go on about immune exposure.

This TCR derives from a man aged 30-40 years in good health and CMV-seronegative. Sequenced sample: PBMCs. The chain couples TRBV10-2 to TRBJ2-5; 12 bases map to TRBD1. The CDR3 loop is CASSEGDRGLRETQYF. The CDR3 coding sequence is TGCGCCAGCAGTGAGGGGGACAGGGGGCTCCGGGAGACCCAGTACTTC.